This T cell receptor beta chain was sequenced during a study of shared clonotypes between healthy human individuals. Regarding the study as a whole: Between a handful of donors, naive CD4 clonotypes were shared at a level of around 4.9%. Rarefaction demonstrated incomplete sorted-subset sequencing despite large depth. Owing to a small donor count, the genetic and exposure-history diversity represented was limited. Sequencing depth was expected to affect clonotype sharing among donors.

As to this clone: Its antigen is not known.

Clones were sequenced by immunoSEQ multiplex PCR, and TCRdb holds only the in-frame ones, with some missing. The sample lists 2 million or so clones; roughly 95% were seen once. CDR3 size: 15 residues. J was trimmed by 1 base and V by 5 bases; bases with no gene match: 6. CDR1 and CDR2 (germline): MGHRA, YSYEKL. Naive CD8 cells lacked CD45RO and underwent positive selection for CCR7, leaving out terminally differentiated effector memory CD45RA+ cells. The sequencing input was naive CD8+ T cells sorted from blood. The V call is TRBV4-1, the J call TRBJ2-3; 7 nucleotides align to TRBD2. This clonotype originated in a man between 18 and 29 years old in good health. CDR3 loop: CASSSERGGTDTQYF. The CDR3 nucleotides read TGCGCCAGCAGCTCTGAGCGGGGAGGCACAGATACGCAGTATTTT.